This T cell receptor (beta chain) was found in a study of shared clonotypes between healthy human individuals. Study context: Three CD4 naive, three CD4 memory, two CD8 naive and one CD8 memory plate were used per donor.

CDR1 and CDR2 (germline): KGHSH, LQKENI. CDR3 length: 13 residues. Trimming removed 1 base at V and 4 bases at J, with 8 bases between. Only in-frame clones appear in the TCRdb table, and some are missing; sequencing was by immunoSEQ multiplex PCR. The sample lists around 2.5 million clones, roughly 93% occurring once. J is TRBJ2-7 and V is TRBV18, with unresolved D. The material sequenced was naive CD4+ T cells from PBMCs. Specified subset: CD45RA+ positively selected. The clonotype was recovered from a man aged 18 to 30 in good health. Some clones in this sample may be carry-over from other donors' samples. CDR3 in DNA: TGTGCCAGCTCACCACTCAAGCCTTACGAGCAGTACTTC. It yields the protein CASSPLKPYEQYF.